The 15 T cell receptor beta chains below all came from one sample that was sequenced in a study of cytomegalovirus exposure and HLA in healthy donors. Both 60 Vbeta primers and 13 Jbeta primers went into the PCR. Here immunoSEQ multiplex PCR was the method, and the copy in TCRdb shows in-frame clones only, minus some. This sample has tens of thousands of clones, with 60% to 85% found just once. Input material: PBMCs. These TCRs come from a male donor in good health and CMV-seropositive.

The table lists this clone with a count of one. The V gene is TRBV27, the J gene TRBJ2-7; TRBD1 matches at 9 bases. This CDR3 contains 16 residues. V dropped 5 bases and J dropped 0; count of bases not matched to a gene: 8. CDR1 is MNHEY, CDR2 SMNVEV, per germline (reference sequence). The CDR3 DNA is TGTGCCAGCAGTCCCACCGGGACAGGGTCCTCCTACGAGCAGTACTTC. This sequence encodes CASSPTGTGSSYEQYF.

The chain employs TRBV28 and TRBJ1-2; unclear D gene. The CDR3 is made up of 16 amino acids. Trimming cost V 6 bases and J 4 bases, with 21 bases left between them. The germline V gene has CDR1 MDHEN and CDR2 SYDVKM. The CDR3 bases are TGTGCCAGCAGCCCCCTCAGCGGGTCCTTCGGCTATGGCTACACCTTC. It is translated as CASSPLSGSFGYGYTF.

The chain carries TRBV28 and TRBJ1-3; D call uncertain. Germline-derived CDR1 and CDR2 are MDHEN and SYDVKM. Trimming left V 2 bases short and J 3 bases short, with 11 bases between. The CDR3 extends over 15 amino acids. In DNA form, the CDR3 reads TGTGCCAGCAGTTTAGGGAGGGATTTTGGAAACACCATATATTTT. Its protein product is CASSLGRDFGNTIYF.

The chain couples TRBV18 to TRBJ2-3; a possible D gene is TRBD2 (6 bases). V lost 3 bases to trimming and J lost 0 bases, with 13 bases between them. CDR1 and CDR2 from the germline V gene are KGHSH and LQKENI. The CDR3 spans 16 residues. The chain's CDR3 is CASSPPSSESTDTQYF. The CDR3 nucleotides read TGTGCCAGCTCACCCCCATCTAGCGAAAGCACAGATACGCAGTATTTT.

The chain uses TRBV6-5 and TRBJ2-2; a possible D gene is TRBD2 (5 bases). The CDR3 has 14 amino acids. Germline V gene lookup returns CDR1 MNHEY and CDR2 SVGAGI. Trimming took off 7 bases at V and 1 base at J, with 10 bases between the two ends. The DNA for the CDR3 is TGTGCCAGCAAAGGAGGCGGGAACACCGGGGAGCTGTTTTTT. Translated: CASKGGGNTGELFF.

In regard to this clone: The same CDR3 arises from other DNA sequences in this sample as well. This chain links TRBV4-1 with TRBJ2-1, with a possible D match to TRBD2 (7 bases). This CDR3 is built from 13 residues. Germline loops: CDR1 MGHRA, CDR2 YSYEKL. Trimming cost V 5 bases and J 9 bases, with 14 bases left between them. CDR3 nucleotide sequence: TGCGCCAGCAGCTCTCCGGGGGGCACTGAGCAGTTCTTC. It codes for CASSSPGGTEQFF.

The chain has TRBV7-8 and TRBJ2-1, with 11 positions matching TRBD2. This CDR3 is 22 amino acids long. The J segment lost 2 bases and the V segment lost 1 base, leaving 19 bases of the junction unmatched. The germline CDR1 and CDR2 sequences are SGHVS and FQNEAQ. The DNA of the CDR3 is TGTGCCAGCAGCTTAGGATTAGCGGGAGGGCGATCGCTTCGTTTTCCCTACAATGAGCAGTTCTTC. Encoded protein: CASSLGLAGGRSLRFPYNEQFF.

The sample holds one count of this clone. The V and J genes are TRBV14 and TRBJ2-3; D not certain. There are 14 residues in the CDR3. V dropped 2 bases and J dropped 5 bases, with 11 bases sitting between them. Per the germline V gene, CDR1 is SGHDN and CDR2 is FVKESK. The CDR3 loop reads CASSQIMARDTQYF. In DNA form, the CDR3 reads TGTGCCAGCAGCCAAATAATGGCACGAGATACGCAGTATTTT.

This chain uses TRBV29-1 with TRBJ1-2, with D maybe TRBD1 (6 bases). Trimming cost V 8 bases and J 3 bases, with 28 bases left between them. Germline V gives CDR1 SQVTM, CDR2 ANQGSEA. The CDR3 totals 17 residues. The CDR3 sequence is CSTLSRGRGGSDYGYTF. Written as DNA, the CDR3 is TGCAGCACATTGAGCCGAGGGCGGGGGGGCTCAGACTATGGCTACACCTTC.

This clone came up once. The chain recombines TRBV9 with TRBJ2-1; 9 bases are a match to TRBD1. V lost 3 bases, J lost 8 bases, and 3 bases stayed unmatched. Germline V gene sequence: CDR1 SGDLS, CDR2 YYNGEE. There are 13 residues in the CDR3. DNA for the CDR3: TGTGCCAGCAGCGGGGACAGGGTCCATGAGCAGTTCTTC. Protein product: CASSGDRVHEQFF. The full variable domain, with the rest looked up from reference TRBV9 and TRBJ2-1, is DSGVTQTPKHLITATGQRVTLRCSPRSGDLSVYWYQQSLDQGLQFLIQYYNGEERAKGNILERFSAQQFPDLHSELNLSSLELGDSALYFCASSGDRVHEQFFGPGTRLTVL.

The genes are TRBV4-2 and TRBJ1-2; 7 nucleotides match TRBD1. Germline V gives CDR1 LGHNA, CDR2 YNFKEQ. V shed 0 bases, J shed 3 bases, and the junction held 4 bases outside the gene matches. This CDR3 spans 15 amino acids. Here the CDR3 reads CASSQEGGLDYGYTF. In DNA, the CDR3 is TGTGCCAGCAGCCAAGAAGGGGGCTTAGACTATGGCTACACCTTC.

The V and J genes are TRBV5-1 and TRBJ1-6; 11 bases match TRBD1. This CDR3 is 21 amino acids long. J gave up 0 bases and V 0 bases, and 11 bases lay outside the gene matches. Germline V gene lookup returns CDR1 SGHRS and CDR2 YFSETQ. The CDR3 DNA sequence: TGCGCCAGCAGCTTGGTGTTACGGACAGGGGGCCTCAGCTCCTATAATTCACCCCTCCACTTT. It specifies CASSLVLRTGGLSSYNSPLHF.

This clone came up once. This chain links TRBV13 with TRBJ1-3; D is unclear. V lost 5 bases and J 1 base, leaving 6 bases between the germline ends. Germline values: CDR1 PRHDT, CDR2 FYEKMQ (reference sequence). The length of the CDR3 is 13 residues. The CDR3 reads CASSLFSGNTIYF. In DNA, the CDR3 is TGTGCCAGCAGCCTGTTTTCTGGAAACACCATATATTTT.

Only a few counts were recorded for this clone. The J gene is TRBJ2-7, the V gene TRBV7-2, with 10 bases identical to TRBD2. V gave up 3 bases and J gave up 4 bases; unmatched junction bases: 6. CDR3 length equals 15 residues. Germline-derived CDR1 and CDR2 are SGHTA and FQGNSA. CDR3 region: CASSLLAGALYEQYF. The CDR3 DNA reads TGTGCCAGCAGCTTGCTAGCGGGAGCTCTATACGAGCAGTACTTC.

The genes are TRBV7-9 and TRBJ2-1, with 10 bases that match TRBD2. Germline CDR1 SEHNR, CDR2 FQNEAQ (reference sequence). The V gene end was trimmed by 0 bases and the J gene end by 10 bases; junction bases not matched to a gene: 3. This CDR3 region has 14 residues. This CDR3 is CASSLAVAGGEQFF. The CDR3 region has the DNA TGTGCCAGCAGCTTAGCTGTAGCGGGGGGAGAGCAGTTCTTC. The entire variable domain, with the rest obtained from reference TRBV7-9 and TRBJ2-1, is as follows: DTGVSQNPRHKITKRGQNVTFRCDPISEHNRLYWYRQTLGQGPEFLTYFQNEAQLEKSRLLSDRFSAERPKGSFSTLEIQRTEQGDSAMYLCASSLAVAGGEQFFGPGTRLTVL.